The rows below give T cell receptor beta chains drawn from one sample of a study of shared clonotypes between healthy human individuals. Clones were sequenced by immunoSEQ multiplex PCR, and TCRdb holds only the in-frame ones, with some missing. The data show 2 million to 2.5 million clones, 92% seen once. Sequenced: naive CD4+ T cells from PBMCs. The receptor set was obtained from a man younger than 35 in good health. Some clones in this sample may be carry-over from other donors' samples. The CDR3 runs from the conserved cysteine through the conserved F or W.

>TRBV9
CASSVGGRGTDTQYF
>TRBV5-1
CASSLSPGGTEAFF
>TRBV5-4
CASSLRTGPGGNTIYF
>TRBV4-1
CASSQGMQGRDTQYF
>TRBV29-1
CSYVGVSGGANVLTF
>TRBV7-9
CASSLVLETQYF
>TRBV28
CASRSGILAGPYEQYF
>TRBV27
CASSFQLMNTEAFF
>TRBV19
CASSTIRAVNTEAFF
>TRBV7-2
CASSSRNSDRGTGELFF
>TRBV5-8
CASSPRTRLSYEQYF
>TRBV7-2
CASSLVEATEAFF
>TRBV29-1
CSVVFGVYPYEQYF
>TRBV9
CASSAPGRGETQYF
>TRBV4-2
CASSQEWDRRELDEQYF
>TRBV5-1
CASSLGATSQFTDTQYF